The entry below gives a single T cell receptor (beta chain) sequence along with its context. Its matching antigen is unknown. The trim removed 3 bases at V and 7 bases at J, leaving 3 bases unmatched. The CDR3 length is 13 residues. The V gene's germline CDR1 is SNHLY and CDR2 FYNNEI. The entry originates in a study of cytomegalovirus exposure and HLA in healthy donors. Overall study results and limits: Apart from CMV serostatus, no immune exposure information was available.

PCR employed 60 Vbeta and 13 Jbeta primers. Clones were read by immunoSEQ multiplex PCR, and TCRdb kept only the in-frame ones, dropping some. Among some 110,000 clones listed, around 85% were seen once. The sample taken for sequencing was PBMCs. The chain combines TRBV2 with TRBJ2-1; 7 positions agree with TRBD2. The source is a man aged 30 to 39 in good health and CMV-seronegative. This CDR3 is CASSDEAGNEQFF. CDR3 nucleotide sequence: TGTGCCAGCAGTGATGAAGCGGGGAATGAGCAGTTCTTC.